The clone carrying this T cell receptor (beta chain) was seen once. This sample is part of a study of CD4 T cells in relation to SARS-CoV-2 and coronaviruses. The overall study: The HLA restriction of the shared crossreactive spike epitopes was mapped.

Assay: immunoSEQ multiplex PCR; the TCRdb copy retains only in-frame clones and omits some. The sample shows roughly 61,000 clones, roughly 88% of them seen only once. CD4+ T cells from unexposed donors were obtained before the COVID-19 pandemic (2011-2018). Germline V lookup: CDR1 SEHNR, CDR2 FQNEAQ (reference sequence). CDR3 length: 18 residues. Trimming stripped 1 base from V and 0 bases from J, with 19 bases between. The chain uses TRBV7-9 and TRBJ2-7; perhaps TRBD1 as D (6 bases). This clonotype was sampled from a human donor in good health. The sample consisted of memory CD4+ T cells from PBMCs. CDR3 loop: CASSLVLSGTTISYEQYF. DNA of the CDR3: TGTGCCAGCAGCTTAGTTCTTTCTGGGACAACCATCTCCTACGAGCAGTACTTC. The whole variable domain, remainder taken from reference TRBV7-9 and TRBJ2-7, is DTGVSQNPRHKITKRGQNVTFRCDPISEHNRLYWYRQTLGQGPEFLTYFQNEAQLEKSRLLSDRFSAERPKGSFSTLEIQRTEQGDSAMYLCASSLVLSGTTISYEQYFGPGTRLTVT.